This T cell receptor (beta chain) was captured in a study of shared clonotypes between healthy human individuals. Study-wide context: Participating donors consisted of a couple of women and three men aged 18 to 49.

Source study methods: Without quality scores, immunoSEQ junctional reads could not be filtered like full-length reads. TCRdb keeps only in-frame clones here, not all; method: immunoSEQ multiplex PCR. That table supplies the V and J calls and clone size; D and trimming were determined from the DNA. The sample has approximately 2,300,000 clones, approximately 90% seen once. To note about this clone: The sample holds other DNA sequences that translate to the same CDR3.

The receptor was derived from a man aged 18 to 35 in good health. Some clones in this sample may be carry-over from other donors' samples. Material: naive CD4+ T cells from PBMCs. Subset noted: CD45RA+ positively selected.

Here the CDR3 DNA reads TGCGCCAGCAGCTTGGCGGGGGCTGGTGAGACCCAGTACTTC. This sequence encodes CASSLAGAGETQYF. The V call is TRBV5-1, the J call TRBJ2-5; D is perhaps TRBD1 or TRBD2 (6 bases each). The V end was cut by 0 bases, the J end by 5 bases, with 11 bases between. Germline CDR1 reads SGHRS; CDR2 reads YFSETQ. This CDR3 spans 14 amino acids.